This T cell receptor beta chain was found in a study of blood T cell repertoires in COVID-19. Germline CDR1 reads LGHNA; CDR2 reads YNFKEQ. Trimming cost V 0 bases and J 1 base, with 17 bases left between them. The length of the CDR3 is 18 residues. Assay: immunoSEQ multiplex PCR; the TCRdb copy retains only in-frame clones and omits some. The sample includes roughly 25,000 clones, around 87% seen only once; the top ten take roughly 7.6%. This chain uses TRBV4-2 with TRBJ2-3; possibly TRBD2 for D (5 bases). The sequenced material came from peripheral blood. This receptor was identified in a man aged 45 to 65 with active COVID-19. The CDR3 DNA sequence: TGTGCCAGCAGCCAAGAAGGACGAGCGGTAGGACGCACAGATACGCAGTATTTT. Translation: CASSQEGRAVGRTDTQYF.